Listed below are T cell receptor beta chains from one sample, sequenced in a study of blood T cell repertoires in COVID-19. The method was immunoSEQ multiplex PCR; TCRdb's version includes in-frame clones alone and lacks a portion of them. The sample holds some 180,000 clones, less than 90% seen once. Sequencing was carried out using PBMCs or T cells enriched from blood (not recorded which). Receptors were obtained from a woman under 40 who had been exposed to COVID-19. Both conserved end residues are part of each CDR3. A D gene is named only where the DNA matches it firmly. Clone size is shown for a subset of rows, as once, few, many or a class of expanded clone.

. TRBJ2-7 TRBV10-1 . 19 CASRALMAADRILGYEQYF TGCGCCAGCAGAGCACTCATGGCTGCCGACAGAATCTTGGGCTACGAGCAGTACTTC
TRBD1 TRBJ1-5 TRBV5-8 . 14 CASSSRDRGKPQHF TGTGCCAGCAGCTCCCGGGACAGGGGTAAGCCCCAGCATTTT
TRBD2 TRBJ2-2 TRBV5-4 . 17 CASSLGSRLAGTGELFF TGTGCCAGCAGCTTGGGTTCCCGGCTAGCGGGGACCGGGGAGCTGTTTTTT
. TRBJ2-7 TRBV6-5 few 14 CASSYSIPPYEQYF TGTGCCAGCAGTTACAGCATACCCCCATACGAGCAGTACTTC
. TRBJ1-1 TRBV5-1 few 11 CASSGATEAFF TGCGCCAGCAGCGGGGCCACTGAAGCTTTCTTT
TRBD1 TRBJ1-1 TRBV14 few 15 CASSQWTGKWGEAFF TGTGCCAGCAGCCAATGGACAGGAAAGTGGGGGGAAGCTTTCTTT
. TRBJ1-3 TRBV15 . 15 CATSDSPSPGNTIYF TGTGCCACCAGCGACTCACCCTCGCCTGGAAACACCATATATTTT
TRBD1 TRBJ2-7 TRBV29-1 . 13 CSVMAGTAYEQYF TGCAGCGTGATGGCCGGGACAGCTTACGAGCAGTACTTC
TRBD1 TRBJ2-7 TRBV30 . 14 CAGTGGTGTHEQYF TGTGCCGGAACCGGCGGGACAGGGACCCACGAGCAGTACTTC
. TRBJ2-3 TRBV5-1 . 16 CASSVSRSAVPDTQYF TGCGCCAGCAGCGTTTCGCGATCCGCGGTTCCAGATACGCAGTATTTT
TRBD1 TRBJ1-5 TRBV19 . 15 CASQAGTVSNQPQHF TGTGCCAGTCAAGCTGGGACAGTGAGCAATCAGCCCCAGCATTTT
TRBD1 TRBJ2-2 TRBV2 . 15 CASRAGTGGPGELFF TGTGCCAGCAGAGCCGGGACAGGAGGACCCGGGGAGCTGTTTTTT
. TRBJ1-6 TRBV25-1 . 17 CASSGQYTRSDNSPLHF TGTGCCAGCAGTGGACAATACACAAGATCAGATAATTCACCCCTCCACTTT
. TRBJ2-5 TRBV30 . 15 CAWSVYGGRVKTQYF TGTGCCTGGAGTGTCTATGGAGGGCGGGTGAAGACCCAGTACTTC